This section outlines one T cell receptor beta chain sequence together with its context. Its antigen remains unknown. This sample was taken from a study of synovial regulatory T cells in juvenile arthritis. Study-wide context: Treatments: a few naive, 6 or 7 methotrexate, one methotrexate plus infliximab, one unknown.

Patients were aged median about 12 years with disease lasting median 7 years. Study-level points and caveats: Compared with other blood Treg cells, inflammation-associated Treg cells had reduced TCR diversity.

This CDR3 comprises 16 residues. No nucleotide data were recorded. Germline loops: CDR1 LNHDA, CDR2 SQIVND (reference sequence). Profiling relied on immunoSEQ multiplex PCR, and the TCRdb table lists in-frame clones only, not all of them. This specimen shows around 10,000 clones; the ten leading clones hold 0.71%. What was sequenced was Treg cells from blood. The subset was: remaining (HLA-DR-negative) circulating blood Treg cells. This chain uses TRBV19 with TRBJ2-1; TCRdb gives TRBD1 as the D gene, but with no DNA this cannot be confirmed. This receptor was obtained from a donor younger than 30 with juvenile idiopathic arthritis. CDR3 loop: CASSIVAGTGTDEQFF. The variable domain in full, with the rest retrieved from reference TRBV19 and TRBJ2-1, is DGGITQSPKYLFRKEGQNVTLSCEQNLNHDAMYWYRQDPGQGLRLIYYSQIVNDFQKGDIAEGYSVSREKKESFPLTVTSAQKNPTAFYLCASSIVAGTGTDEQFFGPGTRLTVL.